This T cell receptor beta chain was recorded in a study of T-cell memory formation after mild COVID-19 (dated by TCRdb to 2020 to 2023). For the study in its entirety: TCR sequence clusters from the two donors were largely donor specific. Two young, previously healthy adult volunteers made up the cohort, one male and one female. T-cell clones expanding and contracting after mild COVID-19 in a couple of donors were tracked by longitudinal TCRalpha and TCRbeta repertoire sequencing. What the research found in general, with its limitations: Clones that contracted from day 15 to 85 showed balanced CD4/CD8 phenotypes, whereas a second wave of clones that expanded from day 15 to 37 leaned towards CD4+. The study covered only a couple of mild cases, and larger cohorts including severe cases with pre-infection samples were considered necessary. Contracting CD4+ clones appeared mostly in the CM and EM memory subsets, whereas CD8+ clones were enriched in EMRA. The second-wave clones that peaked on day 37 were not confirmed to be SARS-CoV-2 specific. Some responding clones were detected in pre-infection memory, suggesting pre-existing cross-reactive memory T cells joined the SARS-CoV-2 response.

Unmatched junction bases come to 7, with V trimmed by 2 bases and J by 5 bases. Reading from cysteine to phenylalanine, the CDR3 counts 15 amino acids. Of all the DNA, just the CDR3 is kept, 45 bases in frame from base 1. As encoded in the germline V gene (reference sequence), CDR1 is DFQATT while CDR2 is SNEGSKA. Ficoll-Paque density gradient centrifugation was the method used to isolate PBMCs. With regard to this clonotype: The specificity of this receptor is unknown. Per-base quality was not reported, and no clone a single base away is much larger than it.

Sequenced using an Illumina NovaSeq 6000. TCRalpha and TCRbeta cDNA libraries were built by 5'RACE with constant-segment primers, adding sample barcodes and unique molecular identifiers. RNA was extracted from every sample with Trizol reagent. Library amplification was performed in two PCR steps, and a second sample barcode and Illumina TruSeq adapters were introduced in the second step. The libraries were sequenced on an Illumina NovaSeq using 2 x 150 bp paired-end reads. Under the source paper's analysis protocol: The reads were demultiplexed and collapsed into UMI-guided consensus sequences using migec v1.2.7. With mixcr v2.1.11, UMI consensuses were aligned to TRA and TRB V and J templates and assembled into clonotypes. A clonotype was counted as expanded or contracted only when both edgeR and NoisET called the clonotype significant, with the noise models trained on biological replicates. edgeR calls used a false discovery rate-adjusted p below 0.01 and a log2 fold-change threshold of 1. As an exploratory analysis of dynamics, max-normalized trajectories of the 1000 most abundant clonotypes were examined with PCA combined with hierarchical clustering. Separately sequenced CD4+ and CD8+ repertoires were used to assign the CD4 or CD8 phenotype of responding clones. TCRdb reran the public reads through fastp at Q25 and MiXCR, keeping productive beta chains. Rows with a matching CDR3 protein are joined into one entry that keeps the most common DNA and genes. These V and J calls rely on TCRdb rather than the paper's analysis. Here the sample has 270,000 or so distinct CDR3 sequences; 16% occur a single time. In total, the top ten clones hold around 21% of the sample.

The sequence was obtained from a young man who had mild COVID-19 (a few samples of this study predate the infection). The sample titles of this study are shuffled in the database, so cell type and time point are left out; the donor was told from shared clones. The V and J segments used are TRBV20-1 and TRBJ1-1, and 11 junctional nucleotides match TRBD1. Sequenced material: PBMCs or a T cell subset sorted from them (not recorded which). The CDR3 in this case is CSARTPGQGETEAFF. The DNA is TGCAGTGCTAGAACCCCGGGACAGGGGGAGACTGAAGCTTTCTTT.